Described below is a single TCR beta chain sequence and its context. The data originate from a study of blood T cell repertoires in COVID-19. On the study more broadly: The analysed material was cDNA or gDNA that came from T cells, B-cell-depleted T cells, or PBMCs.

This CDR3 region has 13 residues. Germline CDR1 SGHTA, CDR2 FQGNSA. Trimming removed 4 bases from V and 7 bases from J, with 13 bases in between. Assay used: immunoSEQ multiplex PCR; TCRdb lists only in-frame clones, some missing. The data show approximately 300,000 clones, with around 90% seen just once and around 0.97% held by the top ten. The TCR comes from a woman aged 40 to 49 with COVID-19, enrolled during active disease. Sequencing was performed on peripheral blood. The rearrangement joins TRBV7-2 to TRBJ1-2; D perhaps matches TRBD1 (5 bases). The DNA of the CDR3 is TGTGCCAGCAGCTCGGTTCAGGGCTTTGGCTACACCTTC. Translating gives CASSSVQGFGYTF. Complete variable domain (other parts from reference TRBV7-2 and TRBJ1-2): GAGVSQSPSNKVTEKGKDVELRCDPISGHTALYWYRQSLGQGLEFLIYFQGNSAPDKSGLPSDRFSAERTGGSVSTLTIQRTQQEDSAVYLCASSSVQGFGYTFGSGTRLTVV.